This TCR beta chain was profiled in a study of T cell responses to AZD1222 COVID-19 vaccine. Timing groups of about 4 and about 12 weeks for second doses were pooled. General study findings and limits: White British donors predominated, females outnumbered males, and clonal diversity was possibly underestimated. Sampled repertoires all dated from after the peak T cell response.

Looked up from germline, CDR1 is LNHNV and CDR2 is YYDKDF (reference sequence). This CDR3 has 15 residues. V shed 1 base and J shed 1 base, with 8 bases lying between them. Of note for this clone: Its antigen is not identified.

Sequenced by immunoSEQ multiplex PCR; TCRdb stores in-frame clones only, minus some. Of approximately 200,000 clones listed, approximately 89% are singletons. Sequenced material: peripheral blood, taken 28 days after the second AZD1222 dose. The receptor's source is an adult who received the AZD1222 COVID-19 vaccine. The chain couples TRBV15 to TRBJ2-1, with D possibly called TRBD1 or TRBD2 (6 bases each). Here the CDR3 DNA reads TGTGCCACCAGCAGAGGAGGGGGGTCCTACAATGAGCAGTTCTTC. This codes for CATSRGGGSYNEQFF.